Listed below are T cell receptor beta chains from one sample, sequenced in a study of identical twins. TCRdb re-derived calls from the 5' RACE reads in MiXCR, one entry per CDR3 protein. The sample shows 220,000 or so distinct CDR3 sequences, around 7% of them seen only once. The data also belong to a second study, concerning yellow fever vaccine responses in identical twins.

The sequencing sample was made of memory (CD45RO+) T cells sorted from blood. The receptors were gathered from a woman between 18 and 30 years old in good health. Each CDR3 is given with its conserved first and last residue. The D gene is left open where the match is weak. Not all rows give a size; the values are once, few, many and, for expanded clones, a class.

J gene,D gene,V gene,clone size,CDR3 protein,CDR3 DNA
TRBJ2-1,-,TRBV27,many,CASSPGQSSYNEQFF,TGTGCCAGCAGCCCGGGGCAAAGCTCCTACAATGAGCAGTTCTTC
TRBJ2-1,-,TRBV24-1,many,CATSDFGAGANEQFF,TGTGCCACCAGTGATTTCGGGGCAGGGGCCAATGAGCAGTTCTTC
TRBJ2-2,TRBD1,TRBV6-1,-,CASRPPGQSNTGELFF,TGTGCCAGCAGACCTCCGGGACAGTCGAACACCGGGGAGCTGTTTTTT
TRBJ2-1,-,TRBV7-9,many,CASSLRGGTWANEQFF,TGTGCCAGCAGCTTAAGGGGGGGCACTTGGGCCAATGAGCAGTTCTTC
TRBJ2-1,-,TRBV5-6,-,CASSLELASYSYNEQFF,TGTGCCAGCAGCTTGGAACTAGCTTCCTACTCCTACAATGAGCAGTTCTTC
TRBJ2-1,TRBD2,TRBV29-1,many,CSVVGLAGGGEQFF,TGCAGCGTTGTGGGACTAGCGGGAGGGGGTGAGCAGTTCTTC
TRBJ2-3,-,TRBV12-3/TRBV12-4,few,CASSLEVAISTDTQYF,TGTGCCAGCAGTTTAGAGGTAGCGATAAGCACAGATACGCAGTATTTT
TRBJ2-1,TRBD1,TRBV5-1,many,CASSLGQGVNEQFF,TGTGCCAGCAGCTTAGGACAGGGGGTGAATGAGCAGTTCTTC
TRBJ1-4,-,TRBV5-1,many,CASRSSGARREKLFF,TGCGCCAGCAGATCGTCCGGGGCTCGAAGGGAAAAACTGTTTTTT
TRBJ2-2,-,TRBV7-3,few,CASSLLGGSTGELFF,TGTGCCAGCAGCTTACTGGGGGGTAGTACCGGGGAGCTGTTTTTT
TRBJ2-2,-,TRBV12-3/TRBV12-4,-,CAWQTTGTTGELFF,TGTGCCTGGCAGACGACAGGGACTACCGGGGAGCTGTTTTTT
TRBJ2-1,TRBD2,TRBV3-1,many,CASSQASGGVHYNEQFF,TGTGCCAGCAGCCAAGCTAGCGGGGGTGTACATTACAATGAGCAGTTCTTC
TRBJ2-7,TRBD2,TRBV19,-,CASGVAGGQAEQYF,TGTGCCAGCGGTGTAGCGGGAGGTCAAGCCGAGCAGTACTTC
TRBJ2-3,-,TRBV5-1,-,CASSLAPGGSSTDTQYF,TGCGCCAGCAGCTTGGCGCCAGGGGGGTCCAGCACAGATACGCAGTATTTT
TRBJ1-1,-,TRBV2,-,CASSGRENTEAFF,TGTGCCAGCAGTGGCAGAGAGAACACTGAAGCTTTCTTT
TRBJ1-3,-,TRBV3-1,few,CASSPTGVSGNTIYF,TGTGCCAGCTCGCCGACGGGGGTTTCTGGAAACACCATATATTTT
TRBJ1-6,-,TRBV28,few,CASSGTKPINSPLHF,TGTGCCAGCAGCGGAACTAAACCCATCAATTCACCCCTCCACTTT
TRBJ1-5,TRBD1,TRBV11-2,many,CASRRTGGNQPQHF,TGTGCCAGCAGGAGGACAGGGGGCAATCAGCCCCAGCATTTT
TRBJ1-6,TRBD1,TRBV5-5,-,CASSLAGGASPLHF,TGTGCCAGCAGCTTGGCAGGGGGTGCTTCACCCCTCCACTTT
TRBJ2-2,TRBD2,TRBV14,few,CASSPGLAGAGELFF,TGTGCCAGCAGCCCGGGACTAGCGGGAGCCGGGGAGCTGTTTTTT
TRBJ2-5,-,TRBV3-1,-,CASSRQAYRETQYF,TGTGCCAGCAGCCGCCAGGCGTACAGGGAGACCCAGTACTTC
TRBJ1-5,TRBD1,TRBV6-4,many,CATQGQGANQPQHF,TGTGCCACTCAGGGACAGGGGGCCAATCAGCCCCAGCATTTT
TRBJ2-7,TRBD2,TRBV3-1,-,CASSQPGGLARYEQYF,TGTGCCAGCAGCCAACCGGGGGGGCTAGCGAGGTACGAGCAGTACTTC
TRBJ2-5,TRBD2,TRBV20-1,few,CSARGSGAQQETQYF,TGCAGTGCTAGGGGTAGCGGGGCCCAGCAAGAGACCCAGTACTTC
TRBJ1-1,-,TRBV14,few,CASSQQGKAFF,TGTGCCAGCAGCCAGCAGGGGAAGGCTTTCTTT
TRBJ2-1,-,TRBV11-3,-,CASSPQGGPANEQFF,TGTGCCAGCAGCCCCCAGGGGGGTCCGGCCAATGAGCAGTTCTTC
TRBJ2-7,TRBD1,TRBV27,few,CASSSMGQAAYEQYF,TGTGCCAGCAGTTCGATGGGACAGGCAGCCTACGAGCAGTACTTC
TRBJ1-2,-,TRBV4-1,many,CASSQHSLESGYTF,TGCGCCAGCAGCCAGCACAGCCTAGAGAGTGGCTACACCTTC
TRBJ2-7,-,TRBV27,-,CASSPRRISLHEQYF,TGTGCCAGCAGTCCGAGGAGGATCAGCTTGCACGAGCAGTACTTC
TRBJ2-3,-,TRBV7-6,-,CASSLNYGDTQYF,TGTGCCAGCAGCTTAAATTATGGGGATACGCAGTATTTT
TRBJ2-5,TRBD2,TRBV7-2,-,CASSPGTSGATQYF,TGTGCCAGCAGCCCTGGGACTAGCGGCGCGACCCAGTACTTC
TRBJ1-2,-,TRBV29-1,few,CSVGTGGGYGYTF,TGCAGCGTTGGTACCGGGGGCGGATATGGCTACACCTTC
TRBJ2-3,-,TRBV6-2/TRBV6-3,-,CASSPSGGTDAQYF,TGTGCCAGCAGCCCCTCGGGCGGCACAGATGCGCAGTATTTT
TRBJ2-5,-,TRBV5-1,few,CASHIGAGAQETQYF,TGCGCCAGCCATATTGGGGCGGGGGCCCAAGAGACCCAGTACTTC
TRBJ2-1,-,TRBV29-1,few,CSVDEVSSYNEQFF,TGCAGCGTAGACGAGGTCTCCTCCTACAATGAGCAGTTCTTC
TRBJ2-3,-,TRBV12-3/TRBV12-4,many,CASSNTDTQYF,TGTGCCAGCAGTAACACAGATACGCAGTATTTT
TRBJ2-7,TRBD1,TRBV6-1,many,CASRGGQGLSYEQYF,TGTGCCAGCAGAGGAGGACAGGGCCTCTCCTACGAGCAGTACTTC
TRBJ2-7,-,TRBV7-9,many,CASSLGGTRAYEQYF,TGTGCCAGCAGCTTAGGGGGAACTCGAGCCTACGAGCAGTACTTC
TRBJ2-3,TRBD1,TRBV5-3,-,CARTREPGGFTDTQYF,TGTGCCAGGACAAGAGAACCAGGGGGCTTCACAGATACGCAGTATTTT